This TCR beta chain is drawn from a study of cytotoxic CD8 clonotypes in ibrutinib-treated CLL (dated by TCRdb to the early 2020s). Describing the broader study: The cohort was composed of 11 relapsed/refractory and roughly 15 treatment-naive patients; IGHV unmutated status was identified in 17 patients. Partial responses were observed in approximately 24 patients and complete responses in 2; after a median follow-up of 68 months, remission was maintained in about 15 patients and progression was observed in approximately 12. Response samples were taken after a median of roughly a year on treatment, ranging from about 6 to 40 months. On average, each sample yielded around 230,000 productive templates and over 90,000 productive rearrangements. Of the roughly 86 participants in the trial, about two dozen had longitudinal samples available. Cryopreserved peripheral blood mononuclear cells were collected before treatment, at response, and at either disease progression or sustained remission. All remission and progressive disease samples were collected while patients were still receiving ibrutinib.

Each clonotype received, on average, around 9.6x coverage in deep resolution sequencing performed on a MiSeq, where the target depth lay between 1 in 1 million and 1 in 200,000 T cells. The immunoSEQ hsTCRB Kit was used to generate TCR beta libraries. As for the authors' bioinformatics: ImmunoSEQ Data Assistant and ImmunoSEQ Analyzer were used for data analysis, and V, D and J genes were assigned according to IMGT definitions. Clonality, with values ranging from 0 to 1, was calculated as one minus the normalized Shannon entropy of productive rearrangement frequencies. Public clonotype analysis was restricted to overrepresented clonotypes comprising at least 0.05% of each patient's repertoire. Repertoires from roughly 13 age-matched healthy donors in immuneACCESS were used as clonality controls. TCRdb's version of the immuneACCESS table is confined to in-frame rearrangements and falls short of the full clone set. An unresolved V gene accounts for under half of the shortfall where checked; the remainder is of unknown origin. V and J calls and clone size are copied from that table; D and trimming were computed from the DNA. The sample yields over 120,000 clones; 79% were counted once. Of the sample, around 13% is held by the ten largest clones.

General findings and caveats noted by the study authors: Clonality increased at ibrutinib response, stayed stable in sustained remission, and fell back toward baseline at progression. Sampling times were not matched between sustained-remission and progressing patients, and lymph node repertoires were not studied. Public clonotypes were rare and either contracted or stayed stable during treatment, and the rise in clonality at ibrutinib response reflected the expansion of private clonotypes. At baseline, clonality was higher than in age-matched healthy donors and showed a strong correlation with circulating CD8+ T-cell counts.

Regarding this clone: The antigen this receptor binds is unknown. Base qualities were left out, and no much larger clone turns up one base away.

The sample's time point, from its label and the paper: 12 months on ibrutinib. For TCR beta library preparation, roughly 2 micrograms of genomic DNA were isolated from cryopreserved PBMCs. Longitudinal blood samples from CLL patients on ibrutinib monotherapy were analyzed using high-throughput TCR beta sequencing. The patients took part in an open-label, single-center phase 2 trial of ibrutinib monotherapy. The germline V gene encodes CDR1 SQVTM and CDR2 ANQGSEA. Germline trimming amounts to 5 bases on V and 4 bases on J, with 4 as the count of junction bases outside the gene matches. From its cysteine to its phenylalanine, the CDR3 spans 13 amino acids. CDR3 DNA is the only sequence kept; it has 39 bases, read in frame from the first base.

This sequence originates from a human donor with chronic lymphocytic leukemia. The V and J genes are TRBV29-1 and TRBJ2-3; 9 bases in the middle match TRBD1. This sample comprised PBMCs, obtained after 12 months of ibrutinib treatment. This receptor has the CDR3 CSVRRDRADTQYF. In nucleotide form, the sequence is TGCAGCGTTCGCCGGGACAGGGCAGATACGCAGTATTTT.